These 19 T cell receptor beta chains originate from one sample sequenced in a study of blood T cell repertoires in COVID-19. Repertoires were generated with immunoSEQ multiplex PCR, while TCRdb's copy carries only in-frame clones and drops some. The sample holds fewer than 250,000 clones, around nine tenths seen once. Source material: peripheral blood. The receptors stem from a man aged 40-55 years with acute or convalescent COVID-19.

The genes are TRBV5-5 and TRBJ2-7; D is undetermined. Germline CDR1 is SGHKS and CDR2 is YYEKEE (reference sequence). The length of the CDR3 is 14 residues. With 0 bases removed from V and 11 bases from J, the gap between germline ends came to 18 bases. CDR3 nucleotide sequence: TGTGCCAGCAGCTTGGGTCAGGTGCCCCCTTTGGAGTACTTC. The encoded protein is CASSLGQVPPLEYF. The full variable domain, completed using reference TRBV5-5 and TRBJ2-7, is DAGVTQSPTHLIKTRGQQVTLRCSPISGHKSVSWYQQVLGQGPQFIFQYYEKEERGRGNFPDRFSARQFPNYSSELNVNALLLGDSALYLCASSLGQVPPLEYFGPGTRLTVT.

This sequence joins TRBV29-1 and TRBJ2-3; possibly TRBD1 for D (5 bases). Germline CDR1 and CDR2: SQVTM and ANQGSEA. CDR3 length: 14 amino acids. The V gene lost 3 bases and the J gene lost 1 base, with 11 bases spanning the gap. The CDR3 is CSVDGRDGTDTQYF. The CDR3 DNA is TGCAGCGTTGATGGCAGGGATGGCACAGATACGCAGTATTTT.

The chain employs TRBV24-1 and TRBJ2-1; D not certain. The CDR3 runs 14 residues. CDR1 KGHDR and CDR2 SFDVKD come from the germline V gene. V dropped 4 bases and J dropped 10 bases, with 16 bases sitting between them. Written as DNA, the CDR3 is TGTGCCACCAGTGAGGGCCGGTACGCCCGCGAGCAGTTCTTC. Protein sequence: CATSEGRYAREQFF.

This chain connects TRBV18 to TRBJ2-7, with D possibly TRBD1 on 7 matching bases. Trimming removed 6 bases at V and 6 bases at J, with 18 bases between. This CDR3 region has 14 residues. Germline assignment: CDR1 KGHSH and CDR2 LQKENI. The DNA of the CDR3 is TGTGCCAGCTCTCGGGGGACAGACCTCGTCGAGCAGTACTTC. Its protein is CASSRGTDLVEQYF.

The table lists this clone with a few counts. The V gene is TRBV4-1, the J gene TRBJ1-4; 11 positions agree with TRBD1. The trim removed 4 bases at V and 8 bases at J, leaving 6 bases unmatched. In germline, CDR1 is MGHRA, CDR2 YSYEKL. The CDR3 sequence is 15 residues long. CDR3 in amino acids: CASSRSRTGGEKLFF. CDR3 sequence (DNA): TGCGCCAGCAGCCGTTCGAGGACAGGGGGCGAAAAACTGTTTTTT.

This chain uses TRBV7-3 with TRBJ2-2, with 13 bases lining up with TRBD2. Germline lookup yields CDR1 SGHTA and CDR2 FQGTGA. This CDR3 has 15 amino acids. Unmatched junction bases numbered 2, after V lost 4 bases and J lost 6 bases. CDR3 DNA: TGTGCCAGCAGCTCCGGACTAGCGGGAGCCGGGGAGCTGTTTTTT. It is translated as CASSSGLAGAGELFF.

V is TRBV29-1 and J is TRBJ2-7; 8 bases line up with TRBD2. The CDR3 loop spans 15 amino acids. Looked up from germline, CDR1 is SQVTM and CDR2 is ANQGSEA. Trimming cost V 0 bases and J 4 bases; bases outside gene matches: 8. DNA of the CDR3: TGCAGCGTTGAAGACCCGGGACTAGGATTATACGAGCAGTACTTC. Its translation is CSVEDPGLGLYEQYF.

The V and J genes are TRBV28 and TRBJ2-1; D is perhaps TRBD2 (6 bases). The germline V gene encodes CDR1 MDHEN and CDR2 SYDVKM. The length of the CDR3 is 13 residues. Trimming removed 6 bases at V and 9 bases at J, with 15 bases between. CDR3 nucleotide sequence: TGTGCCAGCAGCCAGGGAGGTCCCAGTGAGCAGTTCTTC. Translated: CASSQGGPSEQFF.

CDR3 sequence reads: CASSSQRDKYEQYF. CDR3 DNA sequence: TGTGCCAGCAGCTCTCAGCGGGACAAATACGAGCAGTACTTC. The chain employs TRBV11-2 and TRBJ2-7; D may be TRBD2 (7 bases). Trimming took 4 bases from V and 4 from J, leaving 14 bases between them. Looked up from germline, CDR1 is SGHAT and CDR2 is FQNNGV. This CDR3 contains 14 residues.

This clone was seen only once. The chain couples TRBV18 to TRBJ2-3; 14 nucleotides align to TRBD2. This CDR3 spans 17 amino acids. Germline trimming cut 5 bases from V and 3 bases from J; bases unmatched to any gene: 7. CDR1 is KGHSH, CDR2 LQKENI, per germline. The CDR3 protein is CASSSPTSGGATDTQYF. In DNA form, the CDR3 reads TGTGCCAGCTCATCCCCGACTAGCGGGGGGGCAACAGATACGCAGTATTTT.

The chain uses TRBV27 and TRBJ2-7, with a possible D match to TRBD2 (6 bases). This CDR3 has 13 residues. V shed 3 bases and J shed 4 bases, with 10 bases lying between them. CDR1 is MNHEY and CDR2 is SMNVEV in the germline V gene (reference sequence). The CDR3 DNA reads TGTGCCAGCAGTTTGGGGGGAGGATACGAGCAGTACTTC. This gives the protein CASSLGGGYEQYF.

This clone was detected once. CDR3 sequence (DNA): TGTGCCAGCTCACCACAAGGAGACACTGAAGCTTTCTTT. It yields the protein CASSPQGDTEAFF. The chain is built from TRBV18 and TRBJ1-1; no clear D gene. Trimming left V 1 base short and J 3 bases short, with 6 bases between. This CDR3 comprises 13 residues. The germline CDR1 and CDR2 sequences are KGHSH and LQKENI.

The chain uses TRBV3-1 (or the pseudogene TRBV3-2) and TRBJ1-2; 7 nucleotides agree with TRBD1. Germline CDR1 and CDR2: LGHDT and YNNKEL (reference sequence). V shed 0 bases and J 8 bases; nucleotides not matched to a gene: 9. CDR3 length equals 15 residues. CDR3 region: CASSQDGKGAKGYTF. As DNA, the CDR3 is TGTGCCAGCAGCCAAGATGGTAAGGGGGCAAAAGGCTACACCTTC.

This chain joins TRBV29-1 and TRBJ2-5; 10 nucleotides align to TRBD2. CDR1 SQVTM and CDR2 ANQGSEA come from the germline V gene. The CDR3 sequence is 16 residues long. Losses at the gene ends were 5 bases for V and 3 bases for J; bases not matched to a gene: 12. The CDR3 DNA is TGCAGCGTTAACCCGGGCAGCAGCGGGGGGGAAGAGACCCAGTACTTC. Translating gives CSVNPGSSGGEETQYF.

V usage is TRBV28 and J usage is TRBJ1-4, with 8 bases identical to TRBD1. The germline CDR1 and CDR2 sequences are MDHEN and SYDVKM. V lost 5 bases, J lost 8 bases, and 1 base stayed unmatched. There are 12 residues in the CDR3. CDR3 in DNA: TGTGCCAGCAGTCCAGGGGGCGAAAAACTGTTTTTT. Protein sequence: CASSPGGEKLFF.

This chain links TRBV5-1 with TRBJ2-5; D unresolved. CDR1 is SGHRS and CDR2 is YFSETQ in the germline V gene. This CDR3 contains 13 residues. Trimming took off 3 bases at V and 5 bases at J, with 11 bases between the two ends. DNA of the CDR3: TGCGCCAGCAGCTGGTCGGGTAGTGAGACCCAGTACTTC. Translated, it gives CASSWSGSETQYF.

The CDR3 coding sequence is TGCGCCAGCAGCCAAGAAGCGGCCCCTAACCATTCACCCCTCCACTTT. This codes for CASSQEAAPNHSPLHF. V gene TRBV4-1 combines with J gene TRBJ1-6; D is unclear. This CDR3 has 16 residues. The germline V and J ends were trimmed by 0 bases and 8 bases, with 14 bases remaining between them. CDR1 is MGHRA, CDR2 YSYEKL, per germline.

The DNA for the CDR3 is TGTGCCAGCAGCCCCCTTAGCGTGAGCTACAATGAGCAGTTCTTC. It is translated as CASSPLSVSYNEQFF. The rearrangement uses TRBV3-1 (or the pseudogene TRBV3-2) and TRBJ2-1, with D possibly matching TRBD2 (5 bases). This CDR3 spans 15 amino acids. With 4 bases removed from V and 3 bases from J, the gap between germline ends came to 13 bases. Germline V gene data show CDR1 as LGHDT and CDR2 as YNNKEL (reference sequence).

The genes are TRBV9 and TRBJ1-6; 8 nucleotides match TRBD1. Germline loops: CDR1 SGDLS, CDR2 YYNGEE. V was pared by 7 bases and J by 4 bases, with 7 bases of the junction left unmatched. The CDR3 contains 15 residues. The CDR3 reads CASGTDREYNSPLHF. DNA for the CDR3: TGTGCCAGCGGGACGGACAGGGAATATAATTCACCCCTCCACTTT.